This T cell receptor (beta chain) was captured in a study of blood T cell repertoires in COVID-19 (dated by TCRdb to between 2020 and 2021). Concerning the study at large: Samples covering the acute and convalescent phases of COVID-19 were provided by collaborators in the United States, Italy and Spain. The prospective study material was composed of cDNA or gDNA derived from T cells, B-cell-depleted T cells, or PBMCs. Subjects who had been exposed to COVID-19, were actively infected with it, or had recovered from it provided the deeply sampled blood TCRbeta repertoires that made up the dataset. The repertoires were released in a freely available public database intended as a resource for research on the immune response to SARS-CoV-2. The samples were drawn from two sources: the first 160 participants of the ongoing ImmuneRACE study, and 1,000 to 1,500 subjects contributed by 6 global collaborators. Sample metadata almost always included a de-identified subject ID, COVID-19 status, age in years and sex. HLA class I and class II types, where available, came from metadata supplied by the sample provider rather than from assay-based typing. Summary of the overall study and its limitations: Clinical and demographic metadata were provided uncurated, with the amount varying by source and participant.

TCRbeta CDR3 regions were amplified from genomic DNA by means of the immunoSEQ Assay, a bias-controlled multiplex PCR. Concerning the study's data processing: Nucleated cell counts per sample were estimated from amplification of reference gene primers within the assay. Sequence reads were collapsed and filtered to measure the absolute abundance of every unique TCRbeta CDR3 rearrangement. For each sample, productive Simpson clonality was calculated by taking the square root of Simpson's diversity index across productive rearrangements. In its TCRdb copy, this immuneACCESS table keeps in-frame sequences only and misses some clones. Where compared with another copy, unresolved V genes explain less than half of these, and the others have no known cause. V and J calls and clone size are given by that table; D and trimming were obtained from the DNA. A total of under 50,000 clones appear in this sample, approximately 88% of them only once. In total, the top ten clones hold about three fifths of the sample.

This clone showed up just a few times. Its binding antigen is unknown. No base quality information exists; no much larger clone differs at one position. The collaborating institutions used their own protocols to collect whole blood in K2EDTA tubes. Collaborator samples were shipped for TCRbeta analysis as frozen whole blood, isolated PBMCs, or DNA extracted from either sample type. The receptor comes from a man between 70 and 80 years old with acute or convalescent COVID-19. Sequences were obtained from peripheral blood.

In nucleotides, the sequence is TGTGCCATCAGTGCCTCGAGCGGACAGAAGGCGGGTCAGCCCCAGCATTTT. It translates as CAISASSGQKAGQPQHF. The chain is made from TRBV10-3 and TRBJ1-5; a tentative D call is TRBD1 (6 bases match). The junction carries 22 bases between V and J, which are trimmed by 4 bases and 6 bases respectively. Spanning cysteine to phenylalanine, the CDR3 consists of 17 amino acids. Only the CDR3 region is kept as DNA, spanning 51 bases read in frame from base 1. Based on the germline V gene, the CDR1 and CDR2 sequences are ENHRY and SYGVKD.